This passage covers 5 T cell receptor beta chains from one sample sequenced in a study of shared clonotypes between healthy human individuals. Measured with immunoSEQ multiplex PCR; TCRdb has only the in-frame clones, and not every one. This sample has approximately 740,000 clones, with around 74% found just once. The source material was memory CD4+ T cells sorted from blood. Subset described: CD45RA-negative fraction. These receptor sequences come from a woman in her twenties or thirties in good health.

The rearrangement joins TRBV5-5 to TRBJ1-1; 7 bases align to TRBD1. CDR3 length: 14 residues. Trimming removed 0 bases from V and 6 bases from J; junction bases left unmatched: 5. Germline V gene sequence: CDR1 SGHKS, CDR2 YYEKEE (reference sequence). This CDR3 is CASSLGQGWSEAFF. In DNA form, the CDR3 reads TGTGCCAGCAGCTTGGGACAGGGTTGGTCTGAAGCTTTCTTT. Using reference TRBV5-5 and TRBJ1-1 for the parts outside the CDR3, the full variable domain is DAGVTQSPTHLIKTRGQQVTLRCSPISGHKSVSWYQQVLGQGPQFIFQYYEKEERGRGNFPDRFSARQFPNYSSELNVNALLLGDSALYLCASSLGQGWSEAFFGQGTRLTVV.

The chain couples TRBV5-4 to TRBJ2-1; D gene ambiguous. CDR3 length: 13 amino acids. CDR1 is SGHNT, CDR2 YYREEE, per germline (reference sequence). Trimming took 3 bases from V and 6 from J, leaving 10 bases between them. The CDR3 sequence: CASSSGPSNEQFF. The CDR3 bases are TGTGCCAGCAGCTCTGGACCGAGCAATGAGCAGTTCTTC.

The genes are TRBV5-4 and TRBJ1-1, with D perhaps matching TRBD1 (6 bases). V was shortened by 4 bases and J by 5 bases, with 15 bases between the two germline ends. This CDR3 spans 14 amino acids. The germline V gene has CDR1 SGHNT and CDR2 YYREEE (reference sequence). The CDR3 here is CASSPRGGSTEAFF. CDR3 in DNA: TGTGCCAGCAGCCCAAGAGGGGGTAGTACTGAAGCTTTCTTT.

This rearrangement joins TRBV28 to TRBJ2-7; the D gene is possibly TRBD2 (5 bases). The V gene lost 4 bases and the J gene lost 1 base, with 11 bases spanning the gap. CDR3 length: 14 amino acids. The germline V gene encodes CDR1 MDHEN and CDR2 SYDVKM. CDR3 loop: CASSWLSGSYEQYF. The CDR3 DNA sequence: TGTGCCAGCAGTTGGTTGAGCGGTTCCTACGAGCAGTACTTC.

As concerns this clone: A read error is likely here: a far larger clone is one base away. V usage is TRBV7-9 and J usage is TRBJ1-3; D unresolved. This CDR3 has 13 amino acids. Trimming shortened V by 5 bases and J by 0 bases, and 5 bases separated the two germline ends. Germline V lookup: CDR1 SEHNR, CDR2 FQNEAQ (reference sequence). The CDR3 DNA is TGTGCCAGCAGCCCAAACTCTGGAAACACCATATATTTT. The encoded protein is CASSPNSGNTIYF.